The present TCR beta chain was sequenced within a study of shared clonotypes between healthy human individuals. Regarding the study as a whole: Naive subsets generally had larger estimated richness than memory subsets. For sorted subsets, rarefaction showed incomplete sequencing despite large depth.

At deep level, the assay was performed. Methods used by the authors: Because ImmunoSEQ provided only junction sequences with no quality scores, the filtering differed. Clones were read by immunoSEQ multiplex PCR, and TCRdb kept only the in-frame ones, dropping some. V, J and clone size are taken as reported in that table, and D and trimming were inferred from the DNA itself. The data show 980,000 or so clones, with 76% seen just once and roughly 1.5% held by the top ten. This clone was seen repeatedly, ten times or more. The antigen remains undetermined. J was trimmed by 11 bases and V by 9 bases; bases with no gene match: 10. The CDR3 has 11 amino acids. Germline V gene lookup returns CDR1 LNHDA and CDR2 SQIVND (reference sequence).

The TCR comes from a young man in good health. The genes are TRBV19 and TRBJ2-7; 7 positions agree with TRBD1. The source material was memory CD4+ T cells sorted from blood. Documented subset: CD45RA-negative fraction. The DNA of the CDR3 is TGTGCCAGCACCGACAGGGCCCGGAAGTACTTC. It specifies CASTDRARKYF.